This TCR beta chain derives from a study of shared clonotypes between healthy human individuals (dated by TCRdb to about 2020). The study in broad terms: The cohort included a few men and a couple of women between 18 and 49 years of age. Per donor, three plates each were used for CD4 naive and CD4 memory, two for CD8 naive, and one for CD8 memory. To estimate repertoire size and how much clonotype sharing occurs between individuals, the study deeply sequenced the blood TCR repertoires of five healthy adults. Different laboratories and diverse techniques were used to prepare libraries and sequence TCR repertoires, to increase sequencing depth and limit assay-specific biases. Leukapheresis yielded between about 0.85 and 10 billion PBMCs per donor.

For this clone: The antigen it binds to is not known. Within one base of it there is no much larger clone, and no base qualities were kept.

The donors were healthy, HIV-negative adults who had no recently reported acute infections or vaccinations. Every donor was a Caucasian adult residing in Nashville, Tennessee, USA. CD4+ T cells were enriched by magnetic negative selection, after which naive cells were positively selected on CD45RA and the negative fraction was taken as the memory subset. After blood collection by leukapheresis, PBMCs were isolated using Ficoll-Histopaque density gradient centrifugation and then cryopreserved in the vapor phase of liquid nitrogen. Analytical flow cytometry was used to check the purity and quantity of each magnetically sorted T cell population. From each sorted fraction, genomic DNA was isolated and quantified by UV absorbance on a Nanodrop 2000c. Relative to germline, V is 6 bases shorter and J is 0 bases shorter, with 10 bases between their ends. The cysteine opens and the phenylalanine closes a CDR3 of 14 amino acids. Only the CDR3 region is kept as DNA, spanning 42 bases read in frame from base 1. From a lookup of the germline V gene, CDR1 and CDR2 are SNHLY and FYNNEI.

Using the deep immunoSEQ assay, multiplex PCR amplified TCR CDR3 regions from genomic DNA. Genomic DNA extracted from each cell subset was distributed evenly over all wells of several immunoSEQ 96-well plates, and each plate served as one replicate. For sorted subsets, each replicate PCR was loaded with about 200 ng genomic DNA, equivalent to roughly 30,000 T cell genomes. Purified libraries were quantified with a Qubit 3.0 fluorometer, sized on a Bioanalyzer 2100, and re-quantified with the KAPA Library Quantification kit. Each immunoSEQ 96-well plate was sequenced on its own single-read 150-cycle Illumina NextSeq 550 flow cell. In the authors' own workflow: Because the immunoSEQ output included only junctional sequences and no quality scores, the filtering could not be the same as the filtering used for full-length reads. To assign V/J genes and CDR3, sequences were annotated against IMGT germline references using PyIR, a Python wrapper for IgBLAST v1.9. Reads were filtered out if the reads had weak V/J assignments (E-value above 1e-6), no CDR3, stop codons, out-of-frame junctions, or ambiguous translated residues. A V3J clonotype was defined by an identical inferred V gene, J gene, and CDR3 amino acid sequence. Percentage overlap between repertoires was computed as shared unique clonotypes divided by the size of the smaller repertoire. Richness of each repertoire was evaluated using RTK rarefaction, the Chao1 estimator, and Recon v2.1 estimates of unobserved clonotypes. OLGA was used to compute generation probabilities for all TCRbeta clonotypes that the gDNA method yielded from a handful of donors. This immuneACCESS table, as held by TCRdb, lists in-frame sequences with V and J called but not all clones. Of the missing ones, under half trace to an unresolved V gene in checked studies; the others have no known cause. Clone size and V and J calls were adopted from that table, with D and trimming inferred from the DNA. This sample holds 2 million to 2.5 million clones; over 85% were observed only once. Around 0.37% of the sample is held by the ten biggest clonotypes.

Study-wide conclusions, independent of this receptor: Even with the large sequencing depth, rarefaction of the sorted-subset datasets indicated that sequencing was incomplete. Only blood was sampled, and tissue TCR repertoires likely differ from those in blood. The genetic and exposure-history diversity represented was limited by the small number of donors. Sharing across a few donors was observed for about 5% of naive CD4, less than 4% of naive CD8, 2.3% of memory CD4, and roughly 0.4% of memory CD8 clonotypes. Naive subsets generally had larger estimated clonotype richness than memory subsets. Compared with non-shared clonotypes, the clonotypes found in all four sorted-subset donors had higher generation probabilities. Pairwise subsampling indicated that sequencing depth was expected to affect the degree of clonotype sharing among donors.

This chain joins TRBV2 to TRBJ2-3, with no reliable assignment of the D segment. The material sequenced was naive CD4+ T cells from PBMCs. Taken with the paper, the label for cell subset or site translates to: CD45RA+ positively selected. The sequence was collected from a man in his late teens or twenties in good health. Some clones in this sample may be carry-over from other donors' samples. DNA sequence: TGTGCCAGCAGGCAAGCGCTTAGCACAGATACGCAGTATTTT. Its protein product is CASRQALSTDTQYF.